These T cell receptor beta chains were read from a single sample in a study of shared clonotypes between healthy human individuals. Produced via immunoSEQ multiplex PCR; TCRdb's table is partial and in-frame only. The table has 700,000 to 950,000 clones, just over 95% seen once. Input material: naive CD8+ T cells sorted from blood. The receptor source for this set is a man aged 30-40 years in good health. Both conserved end residues are trimmed from each CDR3. The order of the fields is V gene, J gene, CDR3 protein.

V: TRBV10-2; J: TRBJ2-7; CDR3: ASSESGLDQY
V: TRBV10-1; J: TRBJ2-7; CDR3: ASSGDGTPYEQY
V: TRBV4-1; J: TRBJ1-5; CDR3: ASSHMATGIQPQH
V: TRBV15; J: TRBJ2-7; CDR3: ATSENPGTSGRIH
V: TRBV28; J: TRBJ2-5; CDR3: ASSLLAGGPAETQY
V: TRBV5-1; J: TRBJ1-3; CDR3: ASSLNPEGGNTIY
V: TRBV9; J: TRBJ2-1; CDR3: ASSVGQGWNEQF
V: TRBV28; J: TRBJ2-7; CDR3: ASSPVGAGESREQY
V: TRBV10-3; J: TRBJ2-2; CDR3: ATLVEMNTGELF
V: TRBV7-9; J: TRBJ2-2; CDR3: ASSPDDRPGELF
V: TRBV7-9; J: TRBJ2-7; CDR3: ASTLLAGPYEQY
V: TRBV7-9; J: TRBJ2-1; CDR3: ASSLTSREQF
V: TRBV19; J: TRBJ2-1; CDR3: ASSIASGIYNEQF
V: TRBV11-2; J: TRBJ1-4; CDR3: ASSLDVEGAVEKLF
V: TRBV9; J: TRBJ2-5; CDR3: ASSVDGTETQY
V: TRBV9; J: TRBJ2-1; CDR3: ASSVAASGDYNEQF
V: TRBV19; J: TRBJ2-5; CDR3: ASSIQYPPSGVRAETQY
V: TRBV4-1; J: TRBJ2-7; CDR3: ASSQVPGQGANREQY